A single sample gave rise to the 14 T cell receptor beta chains below, sequenced in a study of blood T cell repertoires in COVID-19. TCRdb's table, derived via immunoSEQ multiplex PCR, lists solely in-frame clones and lacks some. The sample contains 290,000 or so clones, 65% to 90% of which appear only once. Source material: peripheral blood. All receptors derive from a man between 50 and 59 years old with active or convalescent COVID-19.

The chain combines TRBV28 with TRBJ2-3; TRBD1 agrees at 10 bases. Trimming removed 6 bases from V and 5 bases from J; junction bases left unmatched: 2. The CDR3 length is 13 residues. Germline lookup yields CDR1 MDHEN and CDR2 SYDVKM. CDR3 protein: CASSRDRGDTQYF. CDR3 nucleotide sequence: TGTGCCAGCAGCCGGGACAGGGGAGATACGCAGTATTTT.

This chain joins TRBV19 and TRBJ2-2, with D possibly being TRBD1 (6 bases). The CDR3 contains 14 residues. The germline CDR1 and CDR2 sequences are LNHDA and SQIVND (reference sequence). Trimming cost V 6 bases and J 4 bases, with 12 bases left between them. The CDR3 protein is CASRLNRATGELFF. The CDR3 DNA is TGTGCCAGTAGGCTAAACAGGGCCACCGGGGAGCTGTTTTTT.

The chain carries TRBV3-1 (or the pseudogene TRBV3-2) and TRBJ2-7; 7 nucleotides line up with TRBD1. Trimming removed 3 bases from V and 6 bases from J; junction bases left unmatched: 5. The germline V gene has CDR1 LGHDT and CDR2 YNNKEL (reference sequence). This CDR3 has 13 residues. This CDR3 is CASSQRGRGEQYF. The CDR3, as DNA: TGTGCCAGCAGCCAGAGGGGGCGCGGCGAGCAGTACTTC.

This chain joins TRBV5-1 and TRBJ2-5, with a weak D call TRBD2 (6 bases). The CDR3 covers 14 residues. Trimming left V 7 bases short and J 4 bases short, with 17 bases between. The germline gives CDR1 SGHRS, CDR2 YFSETQ. In DNA form, the CDR3 reads TGCGCCAGCGATGGGGGGAACCCCTCAGAGACCCAGTACTTC. The encoded protein is CASDGGNPSETQYF.

J is TRBJ1-2 and V is TRBV5-1, with 7 bases that match TRBD1. The germline V gene has CDR1 SGHRS and CDR2 YFSETQ. V trimming: 3 bases; J trimming: 14 bases; junction bases outside the gene matches: 10. This CDR3 region has 12 residues. The CDR3: CASSSRQGWRTF. The CDR3 DNA sequence: TGCGCCAGCAGCTCTAGACAGGGCTGGAGGACCTTC.

J is TRBJ1-1 and V is TRBV29-1, with D tentatively TRBD1 (6 bases). With 7 bases removed from V and 0 bases from J, the gap between germline ends came to 15 bases. This CDR3 spans 14 amino acids. CDR1 and CDR2 (germline): SQVTM, ANQGSEA. DNA of the CDR3: TGCAGCGGAAGTAGAACAGGGATGAACACTGAAGCTTTCTTT. Translating it yields CSGSRTGMNTEAFF.

V and J are TRBV7-9 and TRBJ2-7; 9 nucleotides line up with TRBD1. Trimming at V came to 5 bases and at J to 1 base, leaving 9 bases not matched to a gene. The CDR3 totals 16 residues. Per germline, CDR1 SEHNR and CDR2 FQNEAQ (reference sequence). Here the CDR3 DNA reads TGTGCCAGCAGCCCACGTACGGGACAGGGATCCTACGAGCAGTACTTC. Its protein is CASSPRTGQGSYEQYF.

The sample holds one count of this clone. V gene TRBV15 combines with J gene TRBJ1-5; D not resolved. Germline values: CDR1 LNHNV, CDR2 YYDKDF (reference sequence). Trimming removed 5 bases from V and 1 base from J, with 18 bases in between. The CDR3 is 17 residues long. The CDR3 DNA is TGTGCCACCAGCCCCCGGAAGGAGATGAGAAGCAATCAGCCCCAGCATTTT. The encoded protein is CATSPRKEMRSNQPQHF.

The DNA of the CDR3 is TGTGCCACCCGCCGGGACAGGGGAGGTGATGGCTACACCTTC. It is translated as CATRRDRGGDGYTF. J is TRBJ1-2 and V is TRBV10-3, with TRBD1 matching 10 bases. This CDR3 region has 14 residues. The ends lost 10 bases at V and 6 bases at J; junction bases unmatched: 11. CDR1 is ENHRY, CDR2 SYGVKD, per germline.

The rearrangement uses TRBV2 and TRBJ2-7; 7 nucleotides line up with TRBD1. The J segment lost 5 bases and the V segment lost 7 bases, leaving 5 bases of the junction unmatched. This CDR3 comprises 12 residues. Germline CDR1 is SNHLY and CDR2 is FYNNEI. The CDR3 DNA reads as TGTGCCAGCACGCGACAGGGCAACGAGCAGTACTTC. This translates into CASTRQGNEQYF.

This clone has just a few counts. This sequence joins TRBV24-1 and TRBJ2-3, with D possibly matching TRBD2 (7 bases). The germline V gene encodes CDR1 KGHDR and CDR2 SFDVKD. CDR3 length equals 15 residues. Trimming pared 3 bases from V and 7 bases from J, leaving 16 bases between. The DNA of the CDR3 is TGTGCCACCAGTGATGGGGGGGCACCGGGATATACGCAGTATTTT. It specifies CATSDGGAPGYTQYF.

This chain joins TRBV19 and TRBJ2-7; tentative D call: TRBD2 (6 bases). Between the trimmed V and J ends, which lost 6 bases and 3 bases, there was a span of 12 bases. Per the germline V gene, CDR1 is LNHDA and CDR2 is SQIVND (reference sequence). CDR3 length: 13 amino acids. CDR3 protein: CASSRGAYYEQYF. The DNA for the CDR3 is TGTGCCAGTAGCCGCGGGGCCTACTACGAGCAGTACTTC.

The chain has TRBV27 and TRBJ2-5; 7 bases agree with TRBD1. V shed 0 bases, J shed 1 base, and the junction held 11 bases outside the gene matches. Germline-derived CDR1 and CDR2 are MNHEY and SMNVEV (reference sequence). This CDR3 is built from 18 residues. The chain's CDR3 is CASSLSPSPTGSQETQYF. CDR3 coding DNA: TGTGCCAGCAGTTTATCCCCCTCCCCGACAGGGAGCCAAGAGACCCAGTACTTC.

This clone was recorded a few times. The chain employs TRBV14 and TRBJ2-5; 7 nucleotides agree with TRBD2. Trimming at V came to 2 bases and at J to 2 bases, leaving 26 bases not matched to a gene. This CDR3 spans 22 amino acids. The germline V gene has CDR1 SGHDN and CDR2 FVKESK. The CDR3: CASSQSLRPFIRDVGLQETQYF. CDR3 bases: TGTGCCAGCAGCCAATCTTTGCGTCCCTTTATCAGGGATGTGGGACTACAAGAGACCCAGTACTTC.